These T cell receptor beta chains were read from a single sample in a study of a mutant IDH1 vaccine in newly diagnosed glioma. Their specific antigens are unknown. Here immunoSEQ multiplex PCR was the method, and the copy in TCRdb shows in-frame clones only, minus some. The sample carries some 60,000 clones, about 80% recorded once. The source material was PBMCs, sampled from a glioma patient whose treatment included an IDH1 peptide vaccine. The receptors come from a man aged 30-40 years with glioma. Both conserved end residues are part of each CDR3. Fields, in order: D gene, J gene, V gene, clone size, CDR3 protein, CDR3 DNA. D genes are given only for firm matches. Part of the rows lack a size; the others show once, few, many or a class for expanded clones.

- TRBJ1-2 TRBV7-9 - CASSLSSRLDGYTF TGTGCCAGCAGCCTATCCTCCCGGTTAGATGGCTACACCTTC
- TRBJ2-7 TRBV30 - CAWSAGVGYEQYF TGTGCCTGGAGTGCTGGGGTAGGGTACGAGCAGTACTTC
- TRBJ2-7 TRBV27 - CASSFSPGPYEQYF TGTGCCAGCAGTTTTTCCCCGGGGCCCTACGAGCAGTACTTC
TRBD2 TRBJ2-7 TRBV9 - CASSVSASGRADYDEQYF TGTGCCAGCAGCGTGTCCGCTAGCGGGAGGGCGGACTACGACGAGCAGTACTTC
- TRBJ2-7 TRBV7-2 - CASSLSWSAYEQYF TGTGCCAGCAGCTTAAGCTGGTCAGCCTACGAGCAGTACTTC
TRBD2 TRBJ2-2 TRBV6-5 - CASSVGLATGELFF TGTGCCAGCAGCGTGGGACTAGCTACCGGGGAGCTGTTTTTT
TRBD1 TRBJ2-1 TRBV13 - CASSLVGQGRDEQFF TGTGCCAGCAGCTTAGTTGGACAGGGAAGAGATGAGCAGTTCTTC
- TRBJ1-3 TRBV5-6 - CASSPGGSGNTIYF TGTGCCAGCAGCCCTGGAGGCTCTGGAAACACCATATATTTT
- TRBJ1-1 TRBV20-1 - CSARVARKAFF TGCAGTGCTAGAGTAGCAAGGAAAGCTTTCTTT
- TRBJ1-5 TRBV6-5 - CASSYPPEYSNQPQHF TGTGCCAGCAGTTACCCCCCAGAGTATAGCAATCAGCCCCAGCATTTT
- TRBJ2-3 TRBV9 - CASSAWDHLGQSGTQYF TGTGCCAGCAGCGCGTGGGACCACCTTGGGCAATCCGGTACGCAGTATTTT
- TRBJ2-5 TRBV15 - CATSRPIGFQETQYF TGTGCCACCAGCAGACCAATAGGGTTTCAAGAGACCCAGTACTTC
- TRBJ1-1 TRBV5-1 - CASSPLGGNTEAFF TGCGCCAGCAGCCCTTTAGGGGGGAACACTGAAGCTTTCTTT
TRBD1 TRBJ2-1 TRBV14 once CASSQVKGDRVIQFF TGTGCCAGCAGCCAAGTTAAAGGGGACAGGGTGATCCAATTCTTC
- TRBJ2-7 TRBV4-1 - CASSQDTPAYYEQYF TGCGCCAGCAGCCAAGATACCCCTGCTTACTACGAGCAGTACTTC
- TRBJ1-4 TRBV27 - CASSSGPGAANEKLFF TGTGCCAGCAGCTCCGGCCCGGGAGCCGCTAATGAAAAACTGTTTTTT
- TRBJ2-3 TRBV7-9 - CASSLLTDTQYF TGTGCCAGCAGCCTGTTGACAGATACGCAGTATTTT
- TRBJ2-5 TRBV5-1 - CASSLTSSDQETQYF TGCGCCAGCAGCCTTACGTCTAGCGACCAAGAGACCCAGTACTTC
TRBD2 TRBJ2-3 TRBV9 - CASSVEGRRGGGDTQYF TGTGCCAGCAGCGTAGAAGGGCGGCGGGGGGGCGGAGATACGCAGTATTTT
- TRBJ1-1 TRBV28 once CASSPSDRNTEAFF TGTGCCAGCAGCCCGTCGGACAGGAACACTGAAGCTTTCTTT
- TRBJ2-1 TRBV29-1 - CSVCIQSSYNEQFF TGCAGCGTCTGTATCCAGAGCTCCTACAATGAGCAGTTCTTC
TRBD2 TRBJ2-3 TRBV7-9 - CASSLAGGTDTQYF TGTGCCAGCAGCCTAGCGGGAGGCACAGATACGCAGTATTTT
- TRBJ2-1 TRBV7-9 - CASSLGYGNEQFF TGTGCCAGCAGCTTAGGGTACGGGAATGAGCAGTTCTTC
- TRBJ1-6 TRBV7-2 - CASSSQPGGSSYNSPLHF TGTGCCAGCAGCAGTCAACCGGGCGGGAGCTCCTATAATTCACCCCTCCACTTT